The clone carrying this T cell receptor (beta chain) occurred a few times. What it binds is not known. Clones were sequenced by immunoSEQ multiplex PCR, and TCRdb holds only the in-frame ones, with some missing. Found here are around 300,000 clones, less than 90% of them singletons; the top ten hold about 11%. This specimen comes from a study of Ad26.COV2.S vaccination and SARS-CoV-2 variants. Study details: Each vaccinee took Ad26.COV2.S intramuscularly, once or twice 56 days apart. Overall study results and limits: Analytic work on TCR breadth and depth might have understated the full extent of total T cell responses.

As to treatment: roughly 18 received Ad26.COV2.S at low or high dose, single or two shots; five or six received placebo; per-sample allocation not given. Material that was analyzed had been drawn on day 63 after the first vaccine or placebo injection. Within Boston, the person who donated was an adult of 18-55 years. The CDR3 is 16 residues long. Looked up from germline, CDR1 is SEHNR and CDR2 is FQNEAQ (reference sequence). V gave up 5 bases and J gave up 0 bases; unmatched junction bases: 7. The origin of this receptor is a person aged 18 to 65 who received the Ad26.COV2.S COVID-19 vaccine or a placebo. The J gene is TRBJ1-3, the V gene TRBV7-9; 7 nucleotides match TRBD1. The sample here was peripheral blood, taken in a trial of Ad26.COV2.S vaccine versus placebo. The CDR3 DNA reads TGTGCCAGCAGCCCACCGACAGGGCGCTCTGGAAACACCATATATTTT. Its translation is CASSPPTGRSGNTIYF.